This T cell receptor (beta chain) was sequenced for a study of T cell changes during pregnancy in multiple sclerosis (dated by TCRdb to the late 2010s). About the study as a whole: The study looked at changes in the T cell repertoire across pregnancy in women with multiple sclerosis.

As regards this clone: The antigen it binds to is not known. Base qualities are not at hand, and no much larger clone is one base apart.

The junction carries 8 bases between V and J, which are trimmed by 3 bases and 3 bases respectively. The CDR3 spans 13 residues, from the cysteine through the phenylalanine. Only the CDR3 region is kept as DNA, spanning 39 bases read in frame from base 1. CDR1 and CDR2 are drawn from the germline V gene: MGHRA, YSYEKL. The library came from the immunoSEQ multiplex PCR assay. This immuneACCESS table, as held by TCRdb, lists in-frame sequences with V and J called but not all clones. Of the missing ones, under half trace to an unresolved V gene in checked studies; the others have no known cause. Present in this sample are roughly 52,000 clones, 85% to 90% of which were seen just once. Jointly, the top ten make up roughly 0.54% of the sample.

This clonotype was obtained from a female donor with multiple sclerosis, enrolled in a pregnancy study. This sample comprised CD4+ T cells from peripheral blood mononuclear cells, obtained in the first trimester of pregnancy. The rearrangement joined TRBV4-1 to TRBJ1-1; a tentative D match to TRBD1 spans 6 bases. The DNA is as follows: TGCGCCAGCAGCCATGAGGGGGACACTGAAGCTTTCTTT. Its protein reads: CASSHEGDTEAFF.